Sequencing of this TCR beta chain was carried out in a study of cytomegalovirus exposure and HLA in healthy donors. The CDR3 runs to 14 residues. Germline V gene sequence: CDR1 MNHEY, CDR2 SMNVEV (reference sequence). The PCR was carried out with 60 Vbeta primers and 13 Jbeta primers. Here immunoSEQ multiplex PCR was the method, and the copy in TCRdb shows in-frame clones only, minus some. The sample has around 110,000 clones, approximately 81% seen once; the top ten hold approximately 4%. Points on this clone: The junction departs from the called germline gene at one end, perhaps through a read error.

The clonotype comes from a man under 40 in good health and CMV-seropositive. This chain links TRBV27 with TRBJ2-6; D is possibly TRBD1 (5 bases). Sequences were obtained from PBMCs. CDR3 in DNA: TGTGCCAGCAGTTCTCCGGCTGGGGCCAACGGCCTGACTTTC. Amino acids: CASSSPAGANGLTF.